This TCR beta chain was profiled in a study of T cells in localized non-small cell lung cancer. With respect to this clone: Its antigen remains unknown.

J lost 4 bases, V lost 3 bases, and 8 bases had no gene match. CDR1 and CDR2 from the germline V gene are SGHRS and YFSETQ. There are 16 residues in the CDR3. This table comes from immunoSEQ multiplex PCR, and its TCRdb copy is limited to in-frame clones, with some not included. This sample has 20,000 to 25,000 clones; about 89% occur once, and the top ten carry about an eighth. Broader study findings: Turning up in adjacent lung were a median approximately 60 of the top 100 tumor clones. Blood T cell density predicted longer survival; adjacent-lung clonality, shorter. Uninvolved adjacent lung had the highest recorded T cell clonality, with tumor below it. The tumor had only one region sequenced, so heterogeneity remains possible.

The sequencing here drew on peripheral blood, taken before any cancer treatment. The V gene is TRBV5-1, the J gene TRBJ2-3; 10 bases line up with TRBD2. This receptor was taken from a male donor aged 60 or over with stage I lung adenocarcinoma. Here the CDR3 reads CASSSGAGGPADTQYF. The DNA of the CDR3 is TGCGCCAGCAGCTCCGGAGCGGGGGGGCCCGCAGATACGCAGTATTTT. The variable domain in full, completed from reference TRBV5-1 and TRBJ2-3, reads KAGVTQTPRYLIKTRGQQVTLSCSPISGHRSVSWYQQTPGQGLQFLFEYFSETQRNKGNFPGRFSGRQFSNSRSEMNVSTLELGDSALYLCASSSGAGGPADTQYFGPGTRLTVL.